These 21 T cell receptor beta chains share one sample of origin, sequenced in a study of shared clonotypes between healthy human individuals. The assay was immunoSEQ multiplex PCR, and TCRdb's table has in-frame clones only and misses some. The table has over a million clones, approximately 97% seen once. The specimen sequenced was naive CD4+ T cells sorted from blood. Sample subset: CD45RA+ positively selected. The receptors here all came from a young man in good health.

The gene calls are TRBV9 and TRBJ1-4, with 8 positions matching TRBD1. The CDR3 totals 19 residues. Trimming cost V 2 bases and J 7 bases; bases outside gene matches: 19. Per germline, CDR1 SGDLS and CDR2 YYNGEE. Here the CDR3 reads CASSVGLSRGQDPIEKLFF. For the CDR3, the DNA is TGTGCCAGCAGCGTCGGTCTTAGCAGGGGGCAGGACCCGATTGAAAAACTGTTTTTT.

The table lists this clone with a count of one. The chain is built from TRBV9 and TRBJ2-6; the D gene is possibly TRBD2 (6 bases). V lost 4 bases and J lost 0, with 23 bases in between. The CDR3 sequence is 20 residues long. In germline, CDR1 is SGDLS, CDR2 YYNGEE. CDR3 nucleotides: TGTGCCAGCAGCCCACTCCGGGGGAGAAGCTTGGGCTCTGGGGCCAACGTCCTGACTTTC. The encoded protein is CASSPLRGRSLGSGANVLTF.

V is TRBV9 and J is TRBJ1-1; 7 bases map to TRBD1. Germline CDR1 SGDLS, CDR2 YYNGEE. This CDR3 comprises 13 residues. V lost 4 bases and J lost 4; bases outside the gene matches: 4. CDR3 sequence: CASSRGRVTEAFF. As DNA, the CDR3 is TGTGCCAGCAGCAGGGGGCGGGTCACTGAAGCTTTCTTT.

V gene TRBV19 combines with J gene TRBJ1-5; 10 bases align to TRBD1. Trimming took 0 bases from V and 6 from J; bases not matched to a gene: 5. Germline CDR1 and CDR2: LNHDA and SQIVND (reference sequence). CDR3 length: 16 residues. This CDR3 reads CASSIETGTGAQPQHF. CDR3 in DNA: TGTGCCAGTAGTATAGAAACCGGGACAGGGGCTCAGCCCCAGCATTTT.

J is TRBJ2-5 and V is TRBV15, with D perhaps matching TRBD1 (7 bases). The germline CDR1 and CDR2 sequences are LNHNV and YYDKDF (reference sequence). Trimming took off 5 bases at V and 2 bases at J, with 12 bases between the two ends. The CDR3 covers 14 residues. CDR3 amino acids: CATSAQGGQETQYF. The CDR3 region has the DNA TGTGCCACCAGCGCCCAGGGGGGTCAAGAGACCCAGTACTTC.

This rearrangement joins TRBV29-1 to TRBJ2-1, with TRBD1 matching over 9 bases. J was trimmed by 10 bases and V by 3 bases; bases with no gene match: 7. The CDR3 is made up of 13 amino acids. Germline V CDR1 and CDR2: SQVTM, ANQGSEA. The CDR3 coding sequence is TGCAGCGTTGAGGGACAGGGAGCGCGGGAGCAGTTCTTC. Amino acid sequence: CSVEGQGAREQFF.

The chain is built from TRBV11-2 and TRBJ2-7; D is possibly TRBD1 or TRBD2 (5 bases each). The CDR3 contains 17 residues. Trimming took 1 base from V and 0 from J, leaving 16 bases between them. Germline V CDR1 and CDR2: SGHAT, FQNNGV. The CDR3 region is CASSLVVRAGSSYEQYF. The CDR3 DNA reads TGTGCCAGCAGCTTAGTGGTCAGGGCAGGGAGCTCCTACGAGCAGTACTTC.

Here the CDR3 DNA reads TGCACCAGCAGCCCACCCCAGGGGGACCGGAGCTACGAGCAGTACTTC. It encodes CTSSPPQGDRSYEQYF. The chain is built from TRBV1 and TRBJ2-7; the table names TRBD1, a call not compared with the DNA. TRBV1 is deemed a pseudogene. CDR3 length: 16 amino acids.

The chain is built from TRBV9 and TRBJ2-7, with 7 positions matching TRBD1. Unmatched junction bases numbered 3, after V lost 0 bases and J lost 0 bases. This CDR3 region has 15 residues. The germline V gene encodes CDR1 SGDLS and CDR2 YYNGEE. The CDR3 here is CASSVAGDSSYEQYF. Here the CDR3 DNA reads TGTGCCAGCAGCGTAGCTGGGGACAGCTCCTACGAGCAGTACTTC.

J is TRBJ2-1 and V is TRBV7-9, with a tentative D call TRBD1 (6 bases). Germline values: CDR1 SEHNR, CDR2 FQNEAQ (reference sequence). Trimming shortened V by 7 bases and J by 4 bases, and 17 bases separated the two germline ends. This CDR3 region has 15 residues. The CDR3 region has the DNA TGTGCCAGCAACCCCGGGACAAGCACTTACAATGAGCAGTTCTTC. The encoded protein is CASNPGTSTYNEQFF.

V and J are TRBV27 and TRBJ2-1; TRBD2 matches at 13 bases. Germline CDR1 reads MNHEY; CDR2 reads SMNVEV (reference sequence). This CDR3 comprises 15 residues. With V trimmed by 6 bases and J by 9 bases, 8 bases remained unmatched. The CDR3 reads CASSALAGGLGEQFF. The CDR3 bases are TGTGCCAGCAGCGCACTAGCGGGAGGGCTTGGTGAGCAGTTCTTC.

This clone was seen once. The chain uses TRBV9 and TRBJ1-1; weak D call: TRBD1 (6 bases). This CDR3 spans 15 amino acids. Germline V CDR1 and CDR2: SGDLS, YYNGEE. Trimming removed 3 bases at V and 2 bases at J, with 14 bases between. The CDR3 bases are TGTGCCAGCAGCGACCGACAGGAAAGAAACACTGAAGCTTTCTTT. It codes for CASSDRQERNTEAFF.

CDR3 DNA: TGTGCCAGCAGAGTTCTAGGGACCGGGGAGCTGTTTTTT. Its protein product is CASRVLGTGELFF. The genes are TRBV27 and TRBJ2-2; D is unresolved. The CDR3 length is 13 residues. Germline CDR1 MNHEY, CDR2 SMNVEV (reference sequence). V lost 6 bases and J 5 bases, leaving 10 bases between the germline ends.

The rearrangement joins TRBV5-4 to TRBJ2-3, with 8 bases matching TRBD2. This CDR3 region has 15 residues. The V segment lost 5 bases and the J segment 5 bases; nucleotides outside the gene matches: 10. Per the germline V gene, CDR1 is SGHNT and CDR2 is YYREEE (reference sequence). In DNA, the CDR3 is TGTGCCAGCAGATCGGTCGGGAGGGGGGAAGATACGCAGTATTTT. It yields the protein CASRSVGRGEDTQYF.

This chain links TRBV6-4 with TRBJ2-2; 9 nucleotides agree with TRBD2. The germline CDR1 and CDR2 sequences are MRHNA and SNTAGT. The CDR3 is 17 amino acids. V dropped 5 bases and J dropped 0; count of bases not matched to a gene: 7. This CDR3 reads CASSQTSGTPNTGELFF. CDR3 coding DNA: TGTGCCAGCAGTCAGACTAGCGGAACCCCGAACACCGGGGAGCTGTTTTTT.

V and J are TRBV2 and TRBJ2-1; 8 bases are shared with TRBD2. From germline, CDR1 is SNHLY and CDR2 FYNNEI. This CDR3 is 15 amino acids long. V shed 1 base and J 5 bases; nucleotides not matched to a gene: 4. CDR3 bases: TGTGCCAGCAGTGAAGGACTAGCGTCTAACAATGAGCAGTTCTTC. Translation: CASSEGLASNNEQFF.

The CDR3 bases are TGTGCCTGGAGTGTCGGGACAACCACTCAGCCCCAGCATTTT. This sequence encodes CAWSVGTTTQPQHF. V gene TRBV30 combines with J gene TRBJ1-5; maybe TRBD1 (6 bases). Germline V gene data show CDR1 as GTSNPN and CDR2 as SVGIG (reference sequence). Between the trimmed V and J ends, which lost 0 bases and 6 bases, there was a span of 12 bases. The CDR3 spans 14 residues.

The chain carries TRBV5-1 and TRBJ2-1, with 8 bases that match TRBD1. With 5 bases clipped from V and 5 bases from J, the junction kept 9 bases outside the gene matches. The length of the CDR3 is 15 residues. CDR1 SGHRS and CDR2 YFSETQ come from the germline V gene. This CDR3 reads CASRVDRGTNNEQFF. CDR3 in DNA: TGCGCCAGCAGGGTAGACAGGGGTACTAACAATGAGCAGTTCTTC.

As DNA, the CDR3 is TGTGCCAGCTCACCACGATATGGAGACGGTTCAACTAATGAAAAACTGTTTTTT. It is translated as CASSPRYGDGSTNEKLFF. The V call is TRBV18, the J call TRBJ1-4; D not resolved. V dropped 1 base and J dropped 0 bases, with 15 bases sitting between them. CDR3 size: 18 residues. Germline V gene sequence: CDR1 KGHSH, CDR2 LQKENI.

The chain links TRBV5-8 to TRBJ1-1, with D hard to call. CDR1 and CDR2 from the germline V gene are SGHTS and YDEGEE. This CDR3 comprises 14 residues. V was cut by 0 bases and J by 0 bases, with 6 bases left in between. The CDR3 sequence is CASSLVGLNTEAFF. Here the CDR3 DNA reads TGTGCCAGCAGCTTGGTAGGATTGAACACTGAAGCTTTCTTT.

This clone has just one count. The J gene is TRBJ2-1, the V gene TRBV28; 7 positions match TRBD1. The V and J ends lost 6 bases and 9 bases, in that order; junction bases with no gene match: 8. The germline gives CDR1 MDHEN, CDR2 SYDVKM. There are 13 residues in the CDR3. CDR3 amino acids: CASRGAGGGEQFF. CDR3 sequence (DNA): TGTGCCAGCAGGGGGGCAGGGGGTGGTGAGCAGTTCTTC.